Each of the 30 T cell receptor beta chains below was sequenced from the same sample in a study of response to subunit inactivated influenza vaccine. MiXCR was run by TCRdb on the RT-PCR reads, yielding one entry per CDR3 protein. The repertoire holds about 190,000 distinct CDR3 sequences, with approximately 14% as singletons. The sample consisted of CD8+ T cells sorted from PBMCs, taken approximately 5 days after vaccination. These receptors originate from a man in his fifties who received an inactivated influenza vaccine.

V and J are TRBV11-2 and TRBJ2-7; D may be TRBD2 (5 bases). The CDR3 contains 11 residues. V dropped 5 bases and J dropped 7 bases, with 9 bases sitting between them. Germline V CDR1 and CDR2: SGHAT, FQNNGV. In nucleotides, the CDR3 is TGTGCCAGCAGCGGAACGGGGGAGCAGTACTTC. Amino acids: CASSGTGEQYF.

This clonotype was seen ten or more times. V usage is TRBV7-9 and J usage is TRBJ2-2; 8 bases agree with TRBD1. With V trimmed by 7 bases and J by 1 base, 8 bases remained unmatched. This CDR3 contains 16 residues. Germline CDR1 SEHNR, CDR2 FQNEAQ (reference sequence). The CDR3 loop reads CASTRTGLMNTGELFF. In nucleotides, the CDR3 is TGTGCCAGCACCAGGACAGGGTTAATGAACACCGGGGAGCTGTTTTTT.

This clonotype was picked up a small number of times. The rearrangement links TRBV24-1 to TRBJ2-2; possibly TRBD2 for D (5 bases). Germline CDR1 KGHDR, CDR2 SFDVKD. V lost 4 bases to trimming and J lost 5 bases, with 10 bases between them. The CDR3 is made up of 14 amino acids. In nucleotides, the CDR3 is TGTGCCACCAGTGACCGGGATTGGACCGGGGAGCTGTTTTTT. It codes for CATSDRDWTGELFF.

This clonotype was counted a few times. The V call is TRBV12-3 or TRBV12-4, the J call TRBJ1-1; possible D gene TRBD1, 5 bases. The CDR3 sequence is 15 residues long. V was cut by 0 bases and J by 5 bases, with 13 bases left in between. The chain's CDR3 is CASSLAFPGDTEAFF. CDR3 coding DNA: TGTGCCAGCAGTTTAGCTTTTCCGGGGGATACTGAAGCTTTCTTT.

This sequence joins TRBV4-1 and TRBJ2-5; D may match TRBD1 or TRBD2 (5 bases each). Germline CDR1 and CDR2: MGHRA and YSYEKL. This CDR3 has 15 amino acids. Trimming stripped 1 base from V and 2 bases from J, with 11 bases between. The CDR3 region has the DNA TGCGCCAGCAGCCAAGCAGAGGGACCGCAAGAGACCCAGTACTTC. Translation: CASSQAEGPQETQYF.

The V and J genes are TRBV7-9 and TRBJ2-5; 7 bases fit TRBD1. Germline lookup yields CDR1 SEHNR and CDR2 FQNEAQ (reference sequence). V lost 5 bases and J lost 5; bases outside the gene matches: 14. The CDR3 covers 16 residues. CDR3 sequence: CASSLPTGESKETQYF. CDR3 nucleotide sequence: TGTGCCAGCAGCCTCCCCACAGGGGAGTCTAAGGAGACCCAGTACTTC.

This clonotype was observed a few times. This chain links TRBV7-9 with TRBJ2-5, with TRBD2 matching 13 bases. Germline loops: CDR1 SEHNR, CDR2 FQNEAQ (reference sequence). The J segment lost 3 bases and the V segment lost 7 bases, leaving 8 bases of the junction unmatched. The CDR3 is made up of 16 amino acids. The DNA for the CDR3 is TGTGCCAGCACCGAAGGGACTAGCGGGGATAAAGAGACCCAGTACTTC. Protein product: CASTEGTSGDKETQYF.

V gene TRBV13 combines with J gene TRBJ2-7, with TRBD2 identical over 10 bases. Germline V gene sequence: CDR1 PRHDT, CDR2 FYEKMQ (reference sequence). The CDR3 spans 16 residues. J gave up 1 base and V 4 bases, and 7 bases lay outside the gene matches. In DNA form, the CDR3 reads TGTGCCAGCAGCTCAGGACTAGCGGAGGAGTCCTACGAGCAGTACTTC. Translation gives CASSSGLAEESYEQYF.

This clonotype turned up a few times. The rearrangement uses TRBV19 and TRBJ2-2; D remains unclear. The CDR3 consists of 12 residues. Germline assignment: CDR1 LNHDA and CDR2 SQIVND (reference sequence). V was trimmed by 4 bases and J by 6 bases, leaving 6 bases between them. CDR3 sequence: CASSTVSGELFF. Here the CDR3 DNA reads TGTGCCAGTAGTACGGTGTCCGGGGAGCTGTTTTTT.

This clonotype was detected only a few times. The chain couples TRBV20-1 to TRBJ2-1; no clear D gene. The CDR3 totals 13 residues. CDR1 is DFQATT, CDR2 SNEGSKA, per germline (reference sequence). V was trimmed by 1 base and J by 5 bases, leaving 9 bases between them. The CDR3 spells CSARAPDNNEQFF. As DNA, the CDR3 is TGCAGTGCTAGAGCCCCGGATAACAATGAGCAGTTCTTC.

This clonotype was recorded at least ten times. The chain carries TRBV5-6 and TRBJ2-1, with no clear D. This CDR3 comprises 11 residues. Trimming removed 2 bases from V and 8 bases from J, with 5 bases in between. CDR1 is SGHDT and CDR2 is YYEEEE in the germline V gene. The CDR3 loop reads CASSFSDEQFF. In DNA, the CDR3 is TGTGCCAGCAGCTTCTCCGATGAGCAGTTCTTC.

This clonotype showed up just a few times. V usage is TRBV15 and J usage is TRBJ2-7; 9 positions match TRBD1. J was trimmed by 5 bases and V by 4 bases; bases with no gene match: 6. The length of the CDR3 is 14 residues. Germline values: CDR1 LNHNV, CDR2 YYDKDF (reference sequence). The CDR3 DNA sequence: TGTGCCACCAGCACCCGGACAGGGGAGCACGAGCAGTACTTC. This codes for CATSTRTGEHEQYF.

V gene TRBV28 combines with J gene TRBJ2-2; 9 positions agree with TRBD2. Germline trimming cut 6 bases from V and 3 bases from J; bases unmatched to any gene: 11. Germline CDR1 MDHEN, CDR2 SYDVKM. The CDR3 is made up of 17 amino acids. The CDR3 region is CASRAAGGQFDTGELFF. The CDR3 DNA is TGTGCCAGCAGGGCGGCGGGAGGGCAGTTTGACACCGGGGAGCTGTTTTTT.

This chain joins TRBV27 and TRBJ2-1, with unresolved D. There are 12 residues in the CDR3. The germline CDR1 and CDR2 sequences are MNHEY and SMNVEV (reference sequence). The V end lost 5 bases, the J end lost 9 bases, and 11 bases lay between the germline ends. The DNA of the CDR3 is TGTGCCAGCAGTACCCCAAATAGTGAGCAGTTCTTC. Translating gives CASSTPNSEQFF.

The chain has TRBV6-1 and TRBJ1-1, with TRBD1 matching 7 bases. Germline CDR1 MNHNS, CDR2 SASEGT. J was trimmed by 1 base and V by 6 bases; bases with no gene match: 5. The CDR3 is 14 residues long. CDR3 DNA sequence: TGTGCCAGCAGATCAGGGGGAGGGAACACTGAAGCTTTCTTT. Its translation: CASRSGGGNTEAFF.

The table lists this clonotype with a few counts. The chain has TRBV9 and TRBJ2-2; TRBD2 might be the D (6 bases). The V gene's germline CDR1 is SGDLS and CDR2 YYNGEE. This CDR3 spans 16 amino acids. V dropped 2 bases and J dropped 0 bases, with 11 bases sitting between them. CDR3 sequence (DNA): TGTGCCAGCAGCGTGGAGGGCTTTACGAACACCGGGGAGCTGTTTTTT. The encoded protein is CASSVEGFTNTGELFF.

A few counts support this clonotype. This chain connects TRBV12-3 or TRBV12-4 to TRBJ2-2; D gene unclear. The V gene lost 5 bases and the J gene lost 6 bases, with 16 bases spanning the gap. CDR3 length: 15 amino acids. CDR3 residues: CASSLTAPPAGELFF. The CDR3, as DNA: TGTGCCAGCAGTCTCACAGCTCCGCCCGCCGGGGAGCTGTTTTTT.

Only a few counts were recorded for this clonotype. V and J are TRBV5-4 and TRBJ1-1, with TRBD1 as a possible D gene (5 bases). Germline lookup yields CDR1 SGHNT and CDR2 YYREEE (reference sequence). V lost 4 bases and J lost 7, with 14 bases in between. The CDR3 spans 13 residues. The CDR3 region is CASSPYGDGEAFF. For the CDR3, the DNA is TGTGCCAGCAGCCCCTACGGGGACGGTGAAGCTTTCTTT.

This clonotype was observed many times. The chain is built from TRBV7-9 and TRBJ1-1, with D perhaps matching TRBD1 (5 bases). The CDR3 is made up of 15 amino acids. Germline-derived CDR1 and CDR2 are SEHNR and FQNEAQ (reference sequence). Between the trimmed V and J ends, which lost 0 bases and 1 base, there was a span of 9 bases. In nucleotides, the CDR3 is TGTGCCAGCAGCTTAGCTTGGACACAGAACACTGAAGCTTTCTTT. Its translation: CASSLAWTQNTEAFF.

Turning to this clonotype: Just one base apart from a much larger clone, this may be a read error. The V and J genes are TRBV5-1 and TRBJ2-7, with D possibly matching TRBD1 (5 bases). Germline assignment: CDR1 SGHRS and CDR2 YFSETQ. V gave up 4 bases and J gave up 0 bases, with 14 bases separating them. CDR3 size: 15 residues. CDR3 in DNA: TGCGCCAGCAGCACCGGTCCAGGGTACTCCTACGAGCAGTACTTC. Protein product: CASSTGPGYSYEQYF.

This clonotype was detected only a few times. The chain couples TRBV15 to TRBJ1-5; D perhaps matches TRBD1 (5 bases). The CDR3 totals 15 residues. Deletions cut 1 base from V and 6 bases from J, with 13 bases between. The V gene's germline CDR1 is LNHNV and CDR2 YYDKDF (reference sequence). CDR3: CATSRGTLAGQPQHF. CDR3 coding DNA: TGTGCCACCAGCAGAGGGACACTAGCAGGTCAGCCCCAGCATTTT.

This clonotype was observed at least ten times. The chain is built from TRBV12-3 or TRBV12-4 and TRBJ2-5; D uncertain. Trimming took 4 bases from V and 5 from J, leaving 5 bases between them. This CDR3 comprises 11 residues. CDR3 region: CASSSVETQYF. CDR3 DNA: TGTGCCAGCAGTTCAGTGGAGACCCAGTACTTC.

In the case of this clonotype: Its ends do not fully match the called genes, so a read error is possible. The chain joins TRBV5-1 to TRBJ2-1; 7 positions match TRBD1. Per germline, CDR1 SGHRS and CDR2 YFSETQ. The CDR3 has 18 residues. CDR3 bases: TGCGGCAGCAGCTACCTGGGATTCCGGGACAGCTCCTACAATGAGCAGTTCTTC. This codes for CGSSYLGFRDSSYNEQFF.

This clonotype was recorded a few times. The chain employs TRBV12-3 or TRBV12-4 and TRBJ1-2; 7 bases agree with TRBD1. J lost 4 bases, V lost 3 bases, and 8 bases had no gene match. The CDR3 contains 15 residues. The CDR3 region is CASSFLAGGFYGYTF. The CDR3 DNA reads TGTGCCAGCAGTTTCCTGGCAGGGGGGTTCTATGGCTACACCTTC.

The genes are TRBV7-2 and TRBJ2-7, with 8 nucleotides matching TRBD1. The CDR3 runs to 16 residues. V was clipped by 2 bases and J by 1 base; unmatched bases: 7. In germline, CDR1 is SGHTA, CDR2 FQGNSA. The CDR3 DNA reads TGTGCCAGCAGCTTATTCAGGGGGCCATCATCCTACGAGCAGTACTTC. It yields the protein CASSLFRGPSSYEQYF.

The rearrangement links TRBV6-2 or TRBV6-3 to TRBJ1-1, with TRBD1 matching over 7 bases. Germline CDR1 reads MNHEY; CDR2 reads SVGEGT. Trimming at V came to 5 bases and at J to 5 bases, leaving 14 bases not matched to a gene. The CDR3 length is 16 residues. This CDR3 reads CASSPDREAFGTEAFF. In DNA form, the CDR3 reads TGTGCCAGCAGTCCCGACAGGGAGGCTTTTGGGACTGAAGCTTTCTTT.

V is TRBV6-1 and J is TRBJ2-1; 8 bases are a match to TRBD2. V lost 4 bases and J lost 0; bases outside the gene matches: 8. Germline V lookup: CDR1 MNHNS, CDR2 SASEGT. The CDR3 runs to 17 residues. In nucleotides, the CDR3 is TGTGCCAGCAGTGCCGGGGGGGCTGGAAGCTCCTACAATGAGCAGTTCTTC. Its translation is CASSAGGAGSSYNEQFF.

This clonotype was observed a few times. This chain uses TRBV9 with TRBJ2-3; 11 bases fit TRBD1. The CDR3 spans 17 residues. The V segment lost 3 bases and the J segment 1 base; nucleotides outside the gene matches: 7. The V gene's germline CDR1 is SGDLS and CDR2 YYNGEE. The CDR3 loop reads CASSEDVDRGRTDTQYF. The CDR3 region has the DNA TGTGCCAGCAGCGAGGACGTGGACAGGGGGCGCACAGATACGCAGTATTTT. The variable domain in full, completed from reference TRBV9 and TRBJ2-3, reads DSGVTQTPKHLITATGQRVTLRCSPRSGDLSVYWYQQSLDQGLQFLIQYYNGEERAKGNILERFSAQQFPDLHSELNLSSLELGDSALYFCASSEDVDRGRTDTQYFGPGTRLTVL.

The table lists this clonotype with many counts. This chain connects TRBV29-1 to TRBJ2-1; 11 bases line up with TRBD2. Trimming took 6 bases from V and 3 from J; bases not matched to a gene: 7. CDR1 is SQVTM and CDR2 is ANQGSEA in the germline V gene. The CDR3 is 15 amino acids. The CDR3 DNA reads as TGCAGCGTAGACCTTACTAGCGGGGGCTACAATGAGCAGTTCTTC. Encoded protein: CSVDLTSGGYNEQFF.

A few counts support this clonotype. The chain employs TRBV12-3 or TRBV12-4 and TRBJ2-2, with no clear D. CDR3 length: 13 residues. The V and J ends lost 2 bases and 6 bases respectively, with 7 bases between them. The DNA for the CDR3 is TGTGCCAGCAGTTTATTCGGGCCCGGGGAGCTGTTTTTT. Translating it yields CASSLFGPGELFF.